This TCR beta chain appears in the sequencing data of a study of TIL therapy for anti-PD-1-resistant metastatic lung cancer. Study details: By whole-exome sequencing, median non-synonymous tumor mutation burden was roughly 1.4 mutations per megabase.

The immunoSEQ assay was v3. Here immunoSEQ multiplex PCR was the method, and the copy in TCRdb shows in-frame clones only, minus some. The sample includes tens of thousands of clones, roughly two thirds seen only once; the top ten take around 6.6%. This clone was seen a few times. This sample's time point: pre-treatment sample, taken before nivolumab and TIL therapy. With V trimmed by 0 bases and J by 7 bases, 2 bases remained unmatched. Germline CDR1 is LNHNV and CDR2 is YYDKDF (reference sequence). CDR3 length: 13 residues. The V gene is TRBV15, the J gene TRBJ1-2; TRBD1 matches at 7 bases. Source: blood, taken at baseline. The sequence derives from a person aged 25 to 85 with non-small cell lung cancer. This CDR3 reads CATSRDRTGGYTF. The CDR3 bases are TGTGCCACCAGCAGAGATCGGACAGGTGGCTACACCTTC. Full variable domain (rest looked up from reference TRBV15 and TRBJ1-2): DAMVIQNPRYQVTQFGKPVTLSCSQTLNHNVMYWYQQKSSQAPKLLFHYYDKDFNNEADTPDNFQSRRPNTSFCFLDIRSPGLGDTAMYLCATSRDRTGGYTFGSGTRLTVV.